This T cell receptor (beta chain) was captured in a study of CD8 T cells in ankylosing spondylitis. By quantitative 5'-RACE with molecular barcodes, the TCR beta libraries were made. Using its own MiXCR run on the 5' RACE reads, TCRdb lists one record per CDR3 protein. The table records under 120,000 distinct CDR3 sequences, about 24% of them present only once. Trimming took off 6 bases at V and 8 bases at J, with 8 bases between the two ends. CDR3 size: 11 residues. On this clonotype itself: Antigen specificity is unknown.

Study-wide findings and caveats: In ankylosing spondylitis blood, a motif of roughly 8 highly homologous TCR beta variants appeared characteristic. The authors found the disease-linked clones to be CD8+ and relatively rare in peripheral blood. Disease-linked clones reportedly showed significant enrichment in matched ankylosing spondylitis synovial fluid.

This sequence originates from a male donor with ankylosing spondylitis. The genes are TRBV12-3 or TRBV12-4 and TRBJ2-1; no firm D call. Sequenced: synovial fluid, either unsorted or a sorted T cell fraction (not recorded which). CDR3 in DNA: TGTGCCAGCAGGATACTCCATGAGCAGTTCTTC. Protein sequence: CASRILHEQFF.